This T cell receptor beta chain was identified during a study of CD8 T cells in ankylosing spondylitis. MiXCR was run by TCRdb on the 5' RACE reads, yielding one entry per CDR3 protein. The sample shows about 250,000 distinct CDR3 sequences, 32% of them seen only once. This receptor was taken from a male donor with ankylosing spondylitis or in good health (not recorded which). Sequenced: blood, either unsorted or a sorted T cell fraction (not recorded which).

CDR3 DNA: TGCAGTGCTCGGCGGGGGAGTCAAGAGACCCAGTACTTC. This sequence encodes CSARRGSQETQYF. The chain links TRBV20-1 to TRBJ2-5; 7 bases are a match to TRBD2. Trimming at V came to 5 bases and at J to 2 bases, leaving 5 bases not matched to a gene. From germline, CDR1 is DFQATT and CDR2 SNEGSKA (reference sequence). The CDR3 is 13 amino acids.